Sequencing of this T cell receptor beta chain was carried out in a study of blood T cell repertoires in COVID-19. Sequencing used immunoSEQ multiplex PCR; TCRdb keeps in-frame clones, though not all of them. Here the sample spans about 200,000 clones, 70% to 90% being singletons. This CDR3 comprises 11 residues. V shed 11 bases and J shed 2 bases, with 9 bases lying between them. Germline CDR1 reads MGHRA; CDR2 reads YSYEKL. This clone was seen a few times. The sample consisted of PBMCs or T cells enriched from blood (not recorded which). The TCR originated in a man aged 25 to 40 who had recovered from COVID-19. The V and J genes are TRBV4-1 and TRBJ1-1, with D unclear. CDR3 nucleotides: TGCGCCGTAAGAGAAAACACTGAAGCTTTCTTT. Protein: CAVRENTEAFF.